This is a list of T cell receptor beta chains from one sample in a study of early T cells in non-severe SARS-CoV-2 infection. TCRdb called the 5' RACE reads again in MiXCR, with one record for every CDR3 protein. This table has tens of thousands of distinct CDR3 sequences, roughly 13% appearing once. Sequencing was carried out using whole blood. The source of these receptors is an adult who was a healthcare worker with PCR-confirmed SARS-CoV-2 infection or an uninfected control (not recorded which). Each CDR3 is given with its conserved first and last residue. A D gene is named only where the DNA matches it firmly. Expanded clones are given a class, and other clones once, few, many or no size at all.

j_call: TRBJ1-1; cdr3_length: 14; clone_size: few; v_call: TRBV7-8; d_call: .; cdr3_aa: CASSFSDLSTEAFF; cdr3_nt: TGTGCCAGCAGCTTTTCGGACTTGAGCACTGAAGCTTTCTTT
j_call: TRBJ1-6; cdr3_length: 13; clone_size: few; v_call: TRBV5-1; d_call: .; cdr3_aa: CASSLGPNSPLHF; cdr3_nt: TGCGCCAGCAGCTTGGGGCCGAATTCACCCCTCCACTTT
j_call: TRBJ2-7; cdr3_length: 16; clone_size: many; v_call: TRBV9; d_call: TRBD2; cdr3_aa: CASSPSVGREEEEQYF; cdr3_nt: TGTGCCAGCAGCCCCTCGGTCGGGCGGGAGGAAGAAGAGCAGTACTTC
j_call: TRBJ2-7; cdr3_length: 15; clone_size: .; v_call: TRBV30; d_call: .; cdr3_aa: CAWSALDSIFYEQYF; cdr3_nt: TGTGCCTGGAGTGCCCTTGACAGTATATTCTACGAGCAGTACTTC
j_call: TRBJ2-2; cdr3_length: 15; clone_size: many; v_call: TRBV7-3; d_call: .; cdr3_aa: CASSFRGGAAGELFF; cdr3_nt: TGTGCCAGCAGCTTCCGTGGGGGCGCTGCCGGGGAGCTGTTTTTT
j_call: TRBJ1-6; cdr3_length: 14; clone_size: many; v_call: TRBV9; d_call: .; cdr3_aa: CASSVDRLGSPLHF; cdr3_nt: TGTGCCAGCAGCGTAGACAGGCTCGGTTCACCCCTCCACTTT
j_call: TRBJ2-1; cdr3_length: 12; clone_size: few; v_call: TRBV12-3/TRBV12-4; d_call: TRBD2; cdr3_aa: CASSRAGGEQFF; cdr3_nt: TGTGCCAGCAGCCGGGCGGGGGGCGAGCAGTTCTTC
j_call: TRBJ2-7; cdr3_length: 15; clone_size: .; v_call: TRBV20-1; d_call: .; cdr3_aa: CSASHGQWSSYEQYF; cdr3_nt: TGCAGTGCTAGCCACGGACAGTGGAGCTCCTACGAGCAGTACTTC
j_call: TRBJ2-7; cdr3_length: 13; clone_size: few; v_call: TRBV5-1; d_call: TRBD2; cdr3_aa: CASSFLAGSEQYF; cdr3_nt: TGCGCCAGCAGCTTTCTAGCGGGGAGCGAGCAGTACTTC
j_call: TRBJ1-1; cdr3_length: 13; clone_size: .; v_call: TRBV30; d_call: TRBD1; cdr3_aa: CAASTGGGTEAFF; cdr3_nt: TGTGCCGCCTCAACAGGGGGTGGGACTGAAGCTTTCTTT
j_call: TRBJ1-1; cdr3_length: 11; clone_size: .; v_call: TRBV28; d_call: .; cdr3_aa: CASSFYTEAFF; cdr3_nt: TGTGCCAGCAGTTTCTACACTGAAGCTTTCTTT
j_call: TRBJ1-5; cdr3_length: 15; clone_size: many; v_call: TRBV19; d_call: TRBD1; cdr3_aa: CASSILPGQGQPQHF; cdr3_nt: TGTGCCAGTAGTATTCTCCCGGGACAGGGACAGCCCCAGCATTTT
j_call: TRBJ2-7; cdr3_length: 13; clone_size: .; v_call: TRBV7-3; d_call: TRBD1; cdr3_aa: CASKGQVPYEQYF; cdr3_nt: TGTGCCAGCAAGGGACAGGTTCCCTACGAGCAGTACTTC
j_call: TRBJ2-3; cdr3_length: 13; clone_size: many; v_call: TRBV6-6; d_call: .; cdr3_aa: CASTRQDTDTQYF; cdr3_nt: TGTGCCAGTACTAGACAAGACACAGATACGCAGTATTTT
j_call: TRBJ2-6; cdr3_length: 15; clone_size: many; v_call: TRBV12-3/TRBV12-4; d_call: .; cdr3_aa: CASSFGGAGANVLTF; cdr3_nt: TGTGCCAGCAGTTTTGGCGGGGCTGGGGCCAACGTCCTGACTTTC
j_call: TRBJ2-2; cdr3_length: 15; clone_size: many; v_call: TRBV12-3/TRBV12-4; d_call: .; cdr3_aa: CASSPPVSNTGELFF; cdr3_nt: TGTGCCAGCAGTCCGCCTGTCTCCAACACCGGGGAGCTGTTTTTT
j_call: TRBJ2-2; cdr3_length: 15; clone_size: few; v_call: TRBV10-2; d_call: .; cdr3_aa: CASRAPGEQTGELFF; cdr3_nt: TGCGCCAGCAGGGCCCCGGGAGAGCAAACCGGGGAGCTGTTTTTT
j_call: TRBJ1-1; cdr3_length: 9; clone_size: many; v_call: TRBV29-1; d_call: .; cdr3_aa: CSAEYPAFF; cdr3_nt: TGCAGCGCTGAATACCCAGCTTTCTTT
j_call: TRBJ2-5; cdr3_length: 13; clone_size: .; v_call: TRBV29-1; d_call: .; cdr3_aa: CSVDTGRSETQYF; cdr3_nt: TGCAGCGTTGACACAGGGCGGTCAGAGACCCAGTACTTC
j_call: TRBJ1-4; cdr3_length: 15; clone_size: .; v_call: TRBV12-5; d_call: .; cdr3_aa: CASGYTATTNEKLFF; cdr3_nt: TGTGCTAGTGGTTATACAGCCACAACTAATGAAAAACTGTTTTTT